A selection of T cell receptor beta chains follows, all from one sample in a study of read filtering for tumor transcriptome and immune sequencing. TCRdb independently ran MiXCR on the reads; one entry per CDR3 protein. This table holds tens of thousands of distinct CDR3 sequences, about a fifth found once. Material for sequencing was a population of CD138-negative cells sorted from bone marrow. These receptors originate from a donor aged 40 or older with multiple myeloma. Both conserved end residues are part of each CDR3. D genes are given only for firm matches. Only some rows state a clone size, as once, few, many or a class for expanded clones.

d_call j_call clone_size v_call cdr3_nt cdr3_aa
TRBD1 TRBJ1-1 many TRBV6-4 TGTGCCAGCAGTGACAGGGGGCGTAACACTGAAGCTTTCTTT CASSDRGRNTEAFF
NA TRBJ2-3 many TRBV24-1 TGTGCCACCAGTGCCCAAGCTGGGACCCGCCAGGATACGCAGTATTTT CATSAQAGTRQDTQYF
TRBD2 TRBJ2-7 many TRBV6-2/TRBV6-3 TGTGCCAGCAGGCCCCAAACGAGCGGGGGAAGCTACGAGCAGTACTTC CASRPQTSGGSYEQYF
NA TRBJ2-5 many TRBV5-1 TGCGCCAGCGGGTTCGAACTGCGGGAGACCCAGTACTTC CASGFELRETQYF
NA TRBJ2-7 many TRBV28 TGTGCCAGCAGTTTATGGTCGGGGACACACTCCTACGAGCAGTACTTC CASSLWSGTHSYEQYF
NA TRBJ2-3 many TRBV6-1 TGTGCCAGCAGGGATCCTAGACCCCGAGGGGCCACAGATACGCAGTATTTT CASRDPRPRGATDTQYF
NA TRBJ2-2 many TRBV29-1 TGCAGCGCAACAGGGCGATCGACCGGGGAGCTGTTTTTT CSATGRSTGELFF
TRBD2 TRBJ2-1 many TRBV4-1 TGCGCCAGCAGCCAGCAACTAGCGGCGGCCTACAATGAGCAGTTCTTC CASSQQLAAAYNEQFF
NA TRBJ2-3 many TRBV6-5 TGTGCCAGCAGTTACTCAACTTCTAAGGCAGATACGCAGTATTTT CASSYSTSKADTQYF
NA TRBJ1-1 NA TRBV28 TGTGCCAGCAGTTTGTTTTTGCCCGGGGGCGCGGTGAACACTGGAGCTTTCTTT CASSLFLPGGAVNTGAFF
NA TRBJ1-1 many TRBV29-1 TGCAGCGTTGGCGAGGACGCGAACACTGAAGCTTTCTTT CSVGEDANTEAFF
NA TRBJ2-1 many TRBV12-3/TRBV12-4 TGTGCCAGCAGTTTAGTGCAAGCCTTCGGGGATGAGCAGTTCTTC CASSLVQAFGDEQFF
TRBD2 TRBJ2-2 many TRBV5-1 TGCGCCAGCAGCCCCTCGGGGGGGGCGGACACCGGGGAGCTGTTTTTT CASSPSGGADTGELFF
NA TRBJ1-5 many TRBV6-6 TGTGCCAGCAGTTACTCGGATAATCAGCCCCAGCATTTT CASSYSDNQPQHF
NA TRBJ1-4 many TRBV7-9 TGTGCCAGCAGCTTAGGACAGGAGGAGGATGAAAAACTGTTTTTT CASSLGQEEDEKLFF
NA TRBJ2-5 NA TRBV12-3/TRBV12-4 TGTGCCAGCAGTAACAACGGAGGGGCGGATGAGACCCAGTACTTT CASSNNGGADETQYF
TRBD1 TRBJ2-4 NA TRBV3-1 TGTGCCAGCAGCCAACTCGCAGGGGGCTCCAAAAACATTCAGTACTTC CASSQLAGGSKNIQYF
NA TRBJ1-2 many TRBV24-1 TGTGCCACCAGTGACGAGACCTCCTTCTATGGCTACACCTTC CATSDETSFYGYTF
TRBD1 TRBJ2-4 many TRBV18 TGTGCCAGCTCACCGGGGACAGGAAAGACGCTAGCCAAAAACATTCAGTACTTC CASSPGTGKTLAKNIQYF
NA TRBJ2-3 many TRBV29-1 TGCAGCGTTGAGGTTTGGGACACTAGCACAGATACGCAGTATTTT CSVEVWDTSTDTQYF
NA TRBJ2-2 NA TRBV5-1 TGCGCCAGCAGCTCGACACTTCTCGGGACCGGGGAGCTGTCTTTT CASSSTLLGTGELSF
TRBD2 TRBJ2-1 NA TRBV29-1 TGCAGCGTTGAAGGCTTGACTAGCTGGATGACTTACAATGAGCAGTTCTTC CSVEGLTSWMTYNEQFF
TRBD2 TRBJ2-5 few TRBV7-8 TGTGCCAGCAGCCCCGGACTAGCGGGAATGCGTGAGACCCAGTACTTC CASSPGLAGMRETQYF